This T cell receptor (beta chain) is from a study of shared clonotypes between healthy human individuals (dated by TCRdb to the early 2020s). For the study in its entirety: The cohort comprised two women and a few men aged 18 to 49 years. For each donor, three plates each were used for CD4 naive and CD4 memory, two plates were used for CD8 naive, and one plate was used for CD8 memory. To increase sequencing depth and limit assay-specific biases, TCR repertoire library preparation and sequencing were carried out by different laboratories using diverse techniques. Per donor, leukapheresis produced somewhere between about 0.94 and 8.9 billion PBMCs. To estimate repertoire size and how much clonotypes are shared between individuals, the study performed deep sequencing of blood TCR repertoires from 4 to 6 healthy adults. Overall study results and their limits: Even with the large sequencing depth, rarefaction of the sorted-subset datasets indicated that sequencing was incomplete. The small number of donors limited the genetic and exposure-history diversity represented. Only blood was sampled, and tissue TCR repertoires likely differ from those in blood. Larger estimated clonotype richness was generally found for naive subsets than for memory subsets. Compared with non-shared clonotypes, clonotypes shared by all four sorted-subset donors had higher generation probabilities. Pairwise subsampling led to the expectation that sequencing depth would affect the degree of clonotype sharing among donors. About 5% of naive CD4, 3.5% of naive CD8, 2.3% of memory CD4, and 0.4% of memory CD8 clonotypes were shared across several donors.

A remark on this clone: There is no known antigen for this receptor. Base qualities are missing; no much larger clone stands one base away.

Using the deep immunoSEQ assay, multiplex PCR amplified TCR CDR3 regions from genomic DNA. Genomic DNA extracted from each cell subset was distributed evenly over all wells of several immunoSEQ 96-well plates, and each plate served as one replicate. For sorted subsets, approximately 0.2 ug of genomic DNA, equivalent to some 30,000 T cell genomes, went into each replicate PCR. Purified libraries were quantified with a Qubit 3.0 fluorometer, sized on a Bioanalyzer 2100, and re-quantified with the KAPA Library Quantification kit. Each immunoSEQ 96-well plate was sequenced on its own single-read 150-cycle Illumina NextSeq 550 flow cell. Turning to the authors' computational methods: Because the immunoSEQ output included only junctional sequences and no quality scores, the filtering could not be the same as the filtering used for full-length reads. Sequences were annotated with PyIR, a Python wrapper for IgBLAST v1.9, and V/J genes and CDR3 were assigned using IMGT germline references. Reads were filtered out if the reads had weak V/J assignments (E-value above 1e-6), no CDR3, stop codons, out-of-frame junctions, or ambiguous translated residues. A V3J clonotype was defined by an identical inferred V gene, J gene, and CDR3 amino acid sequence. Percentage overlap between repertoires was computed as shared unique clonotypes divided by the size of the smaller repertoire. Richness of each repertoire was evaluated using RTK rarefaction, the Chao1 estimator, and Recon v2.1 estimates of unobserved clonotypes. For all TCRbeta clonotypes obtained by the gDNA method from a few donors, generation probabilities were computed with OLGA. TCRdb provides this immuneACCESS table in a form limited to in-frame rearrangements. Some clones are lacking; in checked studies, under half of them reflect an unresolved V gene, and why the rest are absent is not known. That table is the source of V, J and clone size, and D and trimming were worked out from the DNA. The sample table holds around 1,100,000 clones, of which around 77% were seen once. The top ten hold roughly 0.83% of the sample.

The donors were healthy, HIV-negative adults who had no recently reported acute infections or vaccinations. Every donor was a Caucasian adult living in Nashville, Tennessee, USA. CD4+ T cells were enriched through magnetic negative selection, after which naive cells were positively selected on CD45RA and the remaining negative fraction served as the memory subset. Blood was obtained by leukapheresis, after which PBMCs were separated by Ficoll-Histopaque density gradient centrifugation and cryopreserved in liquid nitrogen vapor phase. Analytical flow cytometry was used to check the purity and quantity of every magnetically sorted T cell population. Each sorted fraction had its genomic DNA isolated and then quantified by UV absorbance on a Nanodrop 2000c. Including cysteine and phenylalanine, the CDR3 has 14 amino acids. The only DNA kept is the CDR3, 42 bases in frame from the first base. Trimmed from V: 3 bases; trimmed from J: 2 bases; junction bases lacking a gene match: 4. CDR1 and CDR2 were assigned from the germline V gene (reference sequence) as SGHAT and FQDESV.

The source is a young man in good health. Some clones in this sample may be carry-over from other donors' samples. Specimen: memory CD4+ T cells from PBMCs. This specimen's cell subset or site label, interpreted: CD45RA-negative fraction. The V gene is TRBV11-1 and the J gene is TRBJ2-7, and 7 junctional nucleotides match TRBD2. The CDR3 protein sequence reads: CASSLGAGTYEQYF. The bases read TGTGCCAGCAGCTTGGGAGCGGGAACCTACGAGCAGTACTTC.